These T cell receptor beta chains were read from a single sample in a study of CD8+ T cells in alopecia areata. Assay: immunoSEQ multiplex PCR; the TCRdb copy retains only in-frame clones and omits some. The repertoire has under 300,000 clones, about two thirds of them found once; the top ten carry around 1.2%. The material sequenced was CD4+ T cells sorted from blood, taken at week 0. The receptors here all came from a human donor with alopecia areata. Both conserved end residues are part of each CDR3. D genes are given only for firm matches. Clone size is shown for a subset of rows, as once, few, many or a class of expanded clone.

j_call | v_call | d_call | clone_size | cdr3_aa | cdr3_nt
TRBJ2-5 | TRBV5-1 | - | few | CASSLDGKTTQYF | TGCGCCAGCAGCCTGGACGGAAAGACGACCCAGTACTTC
TRBJ1-1 | TRBV9 | - | few | CASSGTGVTEAFF | TGTGCCAGCAGCGGCACGGGGGTTACTGAAGCTTTCTTT
TRBJ1-2 | TRBV7-9 | - | - | CASSLGGAGENGYTF | TGTGCCAGCAGCTTAGGAGGGGCAGGGGAGAATGGCTACACCTTC
TRBJ2-7 | TRBV19 | - | few | CASSLLKGGEQYF | TGTGCCAGTAGTCTCTTGAAGGGGGGCGAGCAGTACTTC
TRBJ2-5 | TRBV11-2 | TRBD2 | - | CASSPTGLDVETQYF | TGTGCCAGCAGCCCTACGGGACTAGACGTGGAGACCCAGTACTTC
TRBJ2-1 | TRBV4-1 | TRBD2 | few | CASSQAGTSGEYEQFF | TGCGCCAGCAGCCAAGCGGGGACTAGCGGGGAGTATGAGCAGTTCTTC
TRBJ2-7 | TRBV25-1 | - | - | CASSVVQGAYEQYF | TGTGCCAGCAGTGTCGTACAGGGTGCCTACGAGCAGTACTTC
TRBJ2-5 | TRBV9 | - | - | CASSTRQYQETQYF | TGTGCCAGCAGCACCCGACAGTACCAAGAGACCCAGTACTTC
TRBJ1-6 | TRBV5-1 | TRBD1 | - | CASSLAQDRRSSPLHF | TGCGCCAGCAGCTTGGCCCAGGACAGGAGGAGTTCACCCCTCCACTTT
TRBJ2-1 | TRBV29-1 | TRBD2 | few | CSVGGLAGNEQFF | TGCAGCGTGGGGGGACTAGCGGGGAATGAGCAGTTCTTC
TRBJ2-5 | TRBV30 | - | few | CAWGRGLAFQETQYF | TGTGCCTGGGGAAGGGGGCTAGCGTTCCAAGAGACCCAGTACTTC
TRBJ2-7 | TRBV6-5 | TRBD1 | few | CASRRQGLNYEQYF | TGTGCCAGCAGGAGACAGGGGCTAAATTACGAGCAGTACTTC